This record concerns one TCR beta chain sequence. No antigen is known for it. It has no much larger one-base neighbor in the sample; base qualities were not kept. Library method: PCR. Sequenced on an Illumina HiSeq 2500. TCR libraries were prepared with molecular barcoding, using unique molecular identifiers to normalize TCRbeta repertoire quantification. The public reads were reprocessed in TCRdb via fastp at Q25 and MiXCR, keeping in-frame beta chains. When rows share a CDR3 protein, they turn into one entry using the most common DNA and genes. The sample table contains approximately 110,000 distinct CDR3 sequences; only one count was recorded for 23% of them. The top ten constitute over 9.5% of the sample. The sample's treatment or condition label, in plain terms: allogeneic hematopoietic cell transplantation with graft depleted of TCRalphabeta T cells and CD19 B cells. The transplant recipients were children given TCRalphabeta/CD19-depleted allogeneic hematopoietic cell grafts.

V was cut back by 1 base and J by 0 bases, leaving a gap of 10 bases between them. CDR3 length: 16 amino acids, cysteine to phenylalanine. The read is trimmed to its CDR3 DNA, 48 bases read in frame from base 1. The germline V gene encodes CDR1 SGHTA and CDR2 FQGNSA. The sample is drawn from a study of T-cell reconstitution after alpha-beta-depleted transplantation in children (TCRdb year 2016). Turning to the overall study: Using TCR repertoire profiling, the study quantitatively followed how T-cell immune reconstitution unfolded in children after TCRalphabeta/CD19-depleted allogeneic hematopoietic cell transplantation.

Summary of the overall study and its limitations: The frequencies of hyperexpanded clones fell over the following months, and after one year, T-cell counts and TCRbeta diversity were mostly attributed to newly produced T cells. In some patients, high TCRbeta diversity at day 60 was attributed to recipient T cells and intrathymic progenitors that had survived conditioning. Apparently early alphabetaT-cell count recovery about two months after transplant reportedly relied on only several hundred rapidly expanded clones derived from non-depleted graft cells.

The receptor comes from a male patient under 10 years old who had a stem cell transplant for chronic granulomatous disease, so the T cells may come from the graft donor. The sample here was PBMCs, mostly from graft donor cells, taken 180 days after TCRalphabeta/CD19-depleted stem cell transplant. The chain is assembled from TRBV7-2 and TRBJ2-1; the D gene lacks a confident call. This receptor has the CDR3 CASSLGGPSSYNEQFF. DNA sequence: TGTGCCAGCAGCTTAGGAGGACCCAGCTCCTACAATGAGCAGTTCTTC.